This T cell receptor (beta chain) was identified in a study of post-analysis software for immune sequencing data. Germline CDR1 is SEHNR and CDR2 is FQNEAQ (reference sequence). V lost 2 bases to trimming and J lost 8 bases, with 9 bases between them. This CDR3 is built from 12 residues. Unique molecular identifiers were built into the TCR beta cDNA libraries. TCRdb re-analysed the PCR reads in MiXCR, keeping a single row per CDR3 protein. The data hold about 800,000 distinct CDR3 sequences, with 30% observed a single time. Study-level results: Relative to controls, patients had about five TRBV segments at higher frequency, with TRBV5-6, TRBV5-1 and TRBV20-1 among these.

This clonotype showed up just a few times. Antigen: not known. This chain connects TRBV7-9 to TRBJ1-2; D call uncertain. The material sequenced was blood. The TCR was taken from a girl between 5 and 17 years old with multiple sclerosis. For the CDR3, the DNA is TGTGCCAGCAGCTTACCCCGCAAGGGCTACACCTTC. Its translation: CASSLPRKGYTF.